What follows describes a single TCR beta chain. Its antigen is not identified. The data derive from a study of OX40 agonist ivuxolimab in advanced cancers. Study summary: With ivuxolimab, an agonistic anti-OX40 (CD134) antibody, patients were treated. Dose-escalation patients suffered from hepatocellular carcinoma, melanoma, renal cell or head and neck cancer. The study gave patients intravenous ivuxolimab at 0.01 to 10 mg/kg every 2 weeks. Study outcomes and limitations: Fewer expanded clones were found on average in CD4+ than in CD8+ T cells.

Produced via immunoSEQ multiplex PCR; TCRdb's table is partial and in-frame only. The repertoire holds around 23,000 clones, with over 60% as singletons. V shed 4 bases and J shed 0 bases, with 8 bases lying between them. The germline V gene has CDR1 SGDLS and CDR2 YYNGEE. This CDR3 comprises 15 residues. The sequence derives from an adult with an advanced solid tumor such as melanoma, head and neck, liver or kidney cancer. The chain combines TRBV9 with TRBJ2-6, with no clear D. Source: CD4+ or CD8+ T cells sorted from blood, taken in a trial of the OX40 agonist ivuxolimab. The CDR3 is CASSFRISGANVLTF. The CDR3 region has the DNA TGTGCCAGCAGCTTCCGTATCTCTGGGGCCAACGTCCTGACTTTC. Full variable domain (remainder filled in from reference TRBV9 and TRBJ2-6): DSGVTQTPKHLITATGQRVTLRCSPRSGDLSVYWYQQSLDQGLQFLIQYYNGEERAKGNILERFSAQQFPDLHSELNLSSLELGDSALYFCASSFRISGANVLTFGAGSRLTVL.